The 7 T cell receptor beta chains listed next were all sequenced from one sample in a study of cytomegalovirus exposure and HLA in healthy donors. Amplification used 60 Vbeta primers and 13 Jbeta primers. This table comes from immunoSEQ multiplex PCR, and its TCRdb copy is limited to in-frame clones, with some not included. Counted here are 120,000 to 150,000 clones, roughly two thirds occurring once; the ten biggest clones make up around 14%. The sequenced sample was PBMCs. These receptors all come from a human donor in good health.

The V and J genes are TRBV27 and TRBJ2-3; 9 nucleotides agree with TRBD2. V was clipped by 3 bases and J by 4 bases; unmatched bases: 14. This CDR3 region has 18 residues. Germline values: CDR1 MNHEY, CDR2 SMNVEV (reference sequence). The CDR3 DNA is TGTGCCAGCAGTTTTCTAGCGGGGCTTTTGACGTCCCCAGATACGCAGTATTTT. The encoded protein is CASSFLAGLLTSPDTQYF.

The CDR3 protein is CASSSTSGGPYGREQFF. CDR3 sequence (DNA): TGCGCCAGCAGCTCGACTAGCGGGGGTCCTTACGGGAGGGAGCAGTTCTTC. V usage is TRBV5-1 and J usage is TRBJ2-1; TRBD2 matches 12 bases. CDR1 is SGHRS, CDR2 YFSETQ, per germline. There are 17 residues in the CDR3. With V trimmed by 3 bases and J by 10 bases, 14 bases remained unmatched.

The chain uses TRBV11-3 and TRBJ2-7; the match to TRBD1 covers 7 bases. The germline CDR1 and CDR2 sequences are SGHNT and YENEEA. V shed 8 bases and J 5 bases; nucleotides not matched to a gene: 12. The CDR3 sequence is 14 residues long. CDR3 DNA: TGTGCCAGCGCACTAGACAGGGTAAATAACGAGCAGTACTTC. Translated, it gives CASALDRVNNEQYF.

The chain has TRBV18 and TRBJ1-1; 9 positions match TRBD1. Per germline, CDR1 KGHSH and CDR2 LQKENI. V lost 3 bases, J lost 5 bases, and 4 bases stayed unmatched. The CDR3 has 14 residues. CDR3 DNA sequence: TGTGCCAGCTCACCTGGGACAGGGAGGACTGAAGCTTTCTTT. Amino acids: CASSPGTGRTEAFF. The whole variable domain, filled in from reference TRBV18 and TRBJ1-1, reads NAGVMQNPRHLVRRRGQEARLRCSPMKGHSHVYWYRQLPEEGLKFMVYLQKENIIDESGMPKERFSAEFPKEGPSILRIQQVVRGDSAAYFCASSPGTGRTEAFFGQGTRLTVV.

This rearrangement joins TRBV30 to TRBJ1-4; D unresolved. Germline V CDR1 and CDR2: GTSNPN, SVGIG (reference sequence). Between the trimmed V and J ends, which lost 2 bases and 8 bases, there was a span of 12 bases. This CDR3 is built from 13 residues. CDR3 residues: CAWSPGGLEKLFF. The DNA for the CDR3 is TGTGCCTGGAGTCCGGGAGGCTTAGAAAAACTGTTTTTT.

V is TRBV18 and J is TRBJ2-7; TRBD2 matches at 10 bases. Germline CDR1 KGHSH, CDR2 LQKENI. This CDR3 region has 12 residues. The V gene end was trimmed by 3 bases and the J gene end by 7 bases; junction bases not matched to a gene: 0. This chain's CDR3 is CASSPGLAEQYF. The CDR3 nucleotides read TGTGCCAGCTCACCGGGACTAGCGGAGCAGTACTTC. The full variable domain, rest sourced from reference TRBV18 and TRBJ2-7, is NAGVMQNPRHLVRRRGQEARLRCSPMKGHSHVYWYRQLPEEGLKFMVYLQKENIIDESGMPKERFSAEFPKEGPSILRIQQVVRGDSAAYFCASSPGLAEQYFGPGTRLTVT.

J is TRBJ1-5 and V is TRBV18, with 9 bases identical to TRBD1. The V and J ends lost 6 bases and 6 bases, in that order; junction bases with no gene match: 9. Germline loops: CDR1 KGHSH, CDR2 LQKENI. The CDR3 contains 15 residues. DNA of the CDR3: TGTGCCAGCTCCCCGAACAGGGGGCAGGGTCAGCCCCAGCATTTT. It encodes CASSPNRGQGQPQHF.